Listed here are 5 T cell receptor beta chains from one sample, sequenced in a study of CD8 T cell repertoires and HIV-1 epitope variants. Generated by immunoSEQ multiplex PCR, the TCRdb table keeps only in-frame clones and is missing some. The table lists 4,500 to 6,500 clones, approximately 68% of them singletons. Their antigens are not known. Sequenced input: cultured CD8+ T cells derived from PBMCs. These TCRs come from a male donor with HIV.

The chain is built from TRBV5-1 and TRBJ1-2; D may be TRBD1 (5 bases). Trimming pared 0 bases from V and 3 bases from J, leaving 6 bases between. This CDR3 is built from 13 residues. Germline CDR1 and CDR2: SGHRS and YFSETQ. The CDR3 DNA follows: TGCGCCAGCAGCTTGGGGGGCGACTATGGCTACACCTTC. It yields the protein CASSLGGDYGYTF.

The chain has TRBV4-1 and TRBJ2-1, with 7 bases aligning to TRBD2. CDR1 and CDR2 (germline): MGHRA, YSYEKL. There are 14 residues in the CDR3. Unmatched junction bases numbered 9, after V lost 8 bases and J lost 5 bases. The CDR3 is CASGTRAGNNEQFF. The CDR3 DNA is TGCGCCAGCGGTACCCGAGCGGGAAACAATGAGCAGTTCTTC.

This clone is deemed medium-sized. The chain is built from TRBV12-1 and TRBJ1-4. TRBV12-1 is a pseudogene locus. The CDR3 sequence is 18 residues long. The CDR3 protein is CASSFGGPNPATNEKLFF. DNA of the CDR3: TGTGCCAGCAGCTTTGGCGGACCGAACCCAGCAACTAATGAAAAACTGTTTTTT.

This clone has a handful of counts. The chain employs TRBV19 and TRBJ2-7, with D possibly called TRBD1 or TRBD2 (5 bases each). V gave up 3 bases and J gave up 7 bases, with 13 bases separating them. Germline lookup yields CDR1 LNHDA and CDR2 SQIVND (reference sequence). This CDR3 spans 13 amino acids. As DNA, the CDR3 is TGTGCCAGTAGTATCTATAGTTGGGGGGAGCAGTACTTC. This sequence encodes CASSIYSWGEQYF.

This chain joins TRBV7-2 and TRBJ2-1; D is undetermined. The CDR3 length is 13 residues. V lost 3 bases and J 10 bases, leaving 13 bases between the germline ends. Germline V gene data show CDR1 as SGHTA and CDR2 as FQGNSA. For the CDR3, the DNA is TGTGCCAGCAGCTTCGCTTGGCTCAGAGAGCAGTTCTTC. This gives the protein CASSFAWLREQFF.